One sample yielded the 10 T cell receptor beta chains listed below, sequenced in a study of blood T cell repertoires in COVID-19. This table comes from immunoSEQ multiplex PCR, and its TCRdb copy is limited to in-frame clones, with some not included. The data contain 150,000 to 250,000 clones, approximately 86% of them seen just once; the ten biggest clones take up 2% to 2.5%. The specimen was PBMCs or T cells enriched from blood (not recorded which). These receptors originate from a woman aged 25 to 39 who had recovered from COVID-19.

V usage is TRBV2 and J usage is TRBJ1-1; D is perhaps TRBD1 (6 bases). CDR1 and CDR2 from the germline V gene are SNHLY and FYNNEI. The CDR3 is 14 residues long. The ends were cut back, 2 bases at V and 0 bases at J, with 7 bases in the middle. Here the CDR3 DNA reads TGTGCCAGCAGTGAAACAGGGATGAACACTGAAGCTTTCTTT. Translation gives CASSETGMNTEAFF.

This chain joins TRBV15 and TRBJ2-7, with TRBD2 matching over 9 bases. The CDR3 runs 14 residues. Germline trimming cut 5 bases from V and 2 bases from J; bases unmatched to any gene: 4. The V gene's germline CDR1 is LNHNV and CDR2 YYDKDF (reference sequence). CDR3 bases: TGTGCCACCAGCGGGCGGGGGGGCACCTACGAGCAGTACTTC. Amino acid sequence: CATSGRGGTYEQYF.

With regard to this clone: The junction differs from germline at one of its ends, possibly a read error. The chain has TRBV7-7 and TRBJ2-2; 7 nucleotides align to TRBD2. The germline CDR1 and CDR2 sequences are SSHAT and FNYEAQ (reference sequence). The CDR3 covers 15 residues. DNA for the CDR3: TGTGCTAGCAGCCTGACCGGGGGGAACAGCGGGGAGCTGTTTTTT. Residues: CASSLTGGNSGELFF. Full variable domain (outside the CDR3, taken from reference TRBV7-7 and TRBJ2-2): GAGVSQSPRYKVTKRGQDVTLRCDPISSHATLYWYQQALGQGPEFLTYFNYEAQPDKSGLPSDRFSAERPEGSISTLTIQRTEQRDSAMYRCASSLTGGNSGELFFGEGSRLTVL.

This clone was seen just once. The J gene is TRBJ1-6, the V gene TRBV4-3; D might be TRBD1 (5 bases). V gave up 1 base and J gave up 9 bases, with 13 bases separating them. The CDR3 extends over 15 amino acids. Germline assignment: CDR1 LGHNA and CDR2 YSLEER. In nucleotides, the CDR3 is TGCGCCAGCAGCCAAGGGCGGGGGACTGGTTCACCCCTCCACTTT. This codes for CASSQGRGTGSPLHF.

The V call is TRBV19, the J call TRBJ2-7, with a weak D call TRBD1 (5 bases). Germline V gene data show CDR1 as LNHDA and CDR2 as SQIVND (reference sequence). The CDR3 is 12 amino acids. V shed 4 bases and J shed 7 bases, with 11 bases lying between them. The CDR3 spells CASSSREGEQYF. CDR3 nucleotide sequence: TGTGCCAGTAGTAGCAGGGAAGGTGAGCAGTACTTC.

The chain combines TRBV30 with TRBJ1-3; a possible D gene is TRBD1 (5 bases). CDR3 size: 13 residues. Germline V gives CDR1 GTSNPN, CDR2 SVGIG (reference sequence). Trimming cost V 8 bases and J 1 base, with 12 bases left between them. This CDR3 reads CAGTGESGNTIYF. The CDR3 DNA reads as TGTGCCGGAACAGGAGAATCTGGAAACACCATATATTTT.

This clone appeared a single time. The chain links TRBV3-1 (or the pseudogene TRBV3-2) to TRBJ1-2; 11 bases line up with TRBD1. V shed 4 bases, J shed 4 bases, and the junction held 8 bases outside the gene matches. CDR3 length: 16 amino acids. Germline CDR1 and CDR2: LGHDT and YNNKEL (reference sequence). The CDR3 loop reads CASSRLGQGAVYGYTF. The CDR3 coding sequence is TGTGCCAGCAGCCGCCTCGGACAGGGGGCCGTCTATGGCTACACCTTC.

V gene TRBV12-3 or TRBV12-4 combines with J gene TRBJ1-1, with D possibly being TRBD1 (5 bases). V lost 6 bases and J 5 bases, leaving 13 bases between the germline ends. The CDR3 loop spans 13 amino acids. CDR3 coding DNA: TGTGCCAGCAGCCCTAAGGCAGGGACTGAAGCTTTCTTT. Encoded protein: CASSPKAGTEAFF.

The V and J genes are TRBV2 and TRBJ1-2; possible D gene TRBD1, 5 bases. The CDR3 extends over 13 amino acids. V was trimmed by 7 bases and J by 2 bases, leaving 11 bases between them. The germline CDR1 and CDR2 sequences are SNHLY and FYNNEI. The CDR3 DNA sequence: TGTGCCAGCACCCGGGGGACCAACTATGGCTACACCTTC. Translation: CASTRGTNYGYTF.

The CDR3 loop reads CASSLTFAVYNEQFF. The CDR3 DNA reads as TGTGCCAGCAGCTTAACGTTCGCGGTGTACAATGAGCAGTTCTTC. The chain joins TRBV7-3 to TRBJ2-1, with no clear D. Trimming removed 0 bases from V and 4 bases from J, with 10 bases in between. In germline, CDR1 is SGHTA, CDR2 FQGTGA. This CDR3 has 15 residues.